This entry is about one T cell receptor (beta chain). Antigen: not known. The data belong to a study of blood T cells in healthy people across ages. Regarding the study as a whole: Because sorting was not performed, PBMCs prevented conclusive naive versus antigen-experienced comparison. For the donors, CMV status was unknown and possibly confounded expanded clonotype changes. Fewer expanded clones and more diversity marked long-lived versus aged donors.

Germline V gene sequence: CDR1 SQVTM, CDR2 ANQGSEA. V was shortened by 5 bases and J by 6 bases, with 10 bases between the two germline ends. This CDR3 contains 12 residues. Drawn from each donor were roughly 10 milliliters of peripheral blood. A second roughly 7 to 12 cycle PCR used barcoded and J-beta primers. TCRdb passed the 5' RACE reads through MiXCR, listing each CDR3 protein once. This sample yields approximately 730,000 distinct CDR3 sequences, of which roughly two fifths are seen a single time; 20% to 25% belongs to the top ten. This TCR derives from a woman aged 55-75 years in good health. The chain is built from TRBV29-1 and TRBJ2-2; D remains ambiguous. The material sequenced was blood. The CDR3 sequence is CSVSARAGELFF. The CDR3 nucleotides are TGCAGCGTTTCTGCTAGGGCCGGGGAGCTGTTTTTT.